The entry that follows covers one T cell receptor (beta chain) sequence. The sample is drawn from a study of blood T cell repertoires in COVID-19. About the study: Researchers got acute and convalescent COVID-19 samples from the United States, Italy and Spain. PBMCs, B-cell-depleted T cells, or T cells were the source of the cDNA or gDNA that made up the material.

This CDR3 region has 14 residues. Germline trimming cut 8 bases from V and 4 bases from J; bases unmatched to any gene: 5. Per the germline V gene, CDR1 is SEHNR and CDR2 is FQNEAQ (reference sequence). Under the authors' procedure: Amplification of reference gene primers provided the estimated nucleated cell counts. Generated by immunoSEQ multiplex PCR, the TCRdb table keeps only in-frame clones and is missing some. V and J calls and clone size are copied from that table; D and trimming were computed from the DNA. The sample holds 150,000 or so clones; about four fifths are singletons and the top ten take under 0.75%.

The sequence was collected from a man in his sixties with acute or convalescent COVID-19. The chain couples TRBV7-9 to TRBJ2-2; 9 nucleotides line up with TRBD1. The specimen sequenced was peripheral blood. For the CDR3, the DNA is TGTGCCAGCGGACAGGGGTGGGTCACCGGGGAGCTGTTTTTT. Translation gives CASGQGWVTGELFF.